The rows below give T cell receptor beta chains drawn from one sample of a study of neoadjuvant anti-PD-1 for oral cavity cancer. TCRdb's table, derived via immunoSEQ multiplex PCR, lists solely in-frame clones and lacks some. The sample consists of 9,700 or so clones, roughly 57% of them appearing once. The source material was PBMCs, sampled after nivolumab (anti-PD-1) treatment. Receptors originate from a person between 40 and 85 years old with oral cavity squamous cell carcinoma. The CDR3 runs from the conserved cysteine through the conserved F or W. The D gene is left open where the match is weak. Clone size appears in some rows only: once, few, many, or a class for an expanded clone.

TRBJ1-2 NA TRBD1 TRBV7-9 CASSLETGTYGYTF TGTGCCAGCAGCTTAGAGACAGGGACCTATGGCTACACCTTC
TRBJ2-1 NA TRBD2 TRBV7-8 CASSPSTGTSFLF TGTGCCAGCAGCCCATCGACGGGGACTAGCTTCCTCTTC
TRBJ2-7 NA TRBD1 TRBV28 CASSSTGGRTYEQYF TGTGCCAGCAGTTCGACAGGGGGCAGGACATACGAGCAGTACTTC
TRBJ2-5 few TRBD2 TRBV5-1 CASSLGLAADQETQYF TGCGCCAGCAGCTTGGGACTAGCGGCGGATCAAGAGACCCAGTACTTC
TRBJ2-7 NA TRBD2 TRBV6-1 CASSDASTLALSHEQYF TGTGCCAGCAGTGATGCTTCCACACTAGCGCTCAGCCACGAGCAGTACTTC
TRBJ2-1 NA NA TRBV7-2 CASGDNEQFF TGTGCCAGTGGCGACAATGAGCAGTTCTTC
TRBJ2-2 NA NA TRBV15 CATSRDLAGVTGELFF TGTGCCACCAGCAGAGATCTGGCGGGCGTCACCGGGGAGCTGTTTTTT
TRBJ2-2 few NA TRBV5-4 CASSLIGATGELFF TGTGCCAGCAGCTTGATCGGGGCCACCGGGGAGCTGTTTTTT
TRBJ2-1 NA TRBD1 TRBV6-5 CASRTRDRGINEQFF TGTGCCAGCAGGACCCGGGACAGGGGGATCAATGAGCAGTTCTTC
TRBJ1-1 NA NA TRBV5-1 CASSLDGAMNTEAFF TGCGCCAGCAGCTTGGATGGGGCCATGAACACTGAAGCTTTCTTT
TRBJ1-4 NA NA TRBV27 CASTRSSSFLTFEKLFF TGTGCCAGCACCCGATCGTCCAGTTTTCTTACCTTTGAAAAACTGTTTTTT
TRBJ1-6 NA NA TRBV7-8 CASSLGGNNSPLHF TGTGCCAGCAGCTTAGGCGGGAATAATTCACCCCTCCACTTT
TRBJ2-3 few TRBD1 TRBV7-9 CASSLGQLTDTQYF TGTGCCAGCAGCTTGGGACAGCTCACAGATACGCAGTATTTT
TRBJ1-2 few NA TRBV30 CAWSVSRDGYTF TGTGCCTGGAGTGTGTCAAGGGATGGCTACACCTTC
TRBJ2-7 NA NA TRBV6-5 CASSYSVTRATSEQYF TGTGCCAGCAGTTACTCGGTTACCAGGGCGACGAGCGAGCAGTACTTC
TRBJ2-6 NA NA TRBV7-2 CASSRGAGANVLTF TGTGCCAGCAGCCGGGGTGCCGGGGCCAACGTCCTGACTTTC
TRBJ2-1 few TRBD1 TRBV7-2 CASSPGTGKDNEQFF TGTGCCAGCAGCCCCGGGACAGGGAAGGACAATGAGCAGTTCTTC
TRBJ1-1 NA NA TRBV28 CATRPQDGNTEAFF TGTGCCACCCGACCCCAGGATGGGAACACTGAAGCTTTCTTT
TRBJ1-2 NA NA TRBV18 CASSPRADPNYGYTF TGTGCCAGCTCACCACGGGCAGACCCTAACTATGGCTACACCTTC